Listed below are T cell receptor beta chains from one sample, sequenced in a study of cytomegalovirus exposure and HLA in healthy donors. Libraries were prepared by immunoSEQ multiplex PCR; TCRdb keeps only in-frame clonotypes and omits some of them. The table has approximately 220,000 clones, over 60% seen once. Sequencing used PBMCs. These receptors were taken from a man aged 18 to 30 in good health and CMV-seronegative. Each CDR3 is given with its conserved first and last residue. A D gene is named only where the DNA matches it firmly.

TRBD1	TRBV15	TRBJ1-1	CATSSLDRGTEAFF
TRBD1	TRBV2	TRBJ2-7	CASSGRGLYEQYF
-	TRBV4-1	TRBJ2-7	CASSQVGRGDEQYF
-	TRBV29-1	TRBJ1-1	CSVPGDTEAFF
TRBD2	TRBV28	TRBJ2-7	CASSSRPGSGRGSSYEQYF
-	TRBV19	TRBJ1-2	CASSSLSGDGYTF
-	TRBV5-1	TRBJ1-2	CASSLGSSHGYTF
TRBD1	TRBV7-9	TRBJ1-3	CASSQTGTGNTIYF
TRBD1	TRBV7-9	TRBJ2-5	CASSNRDRGQETQYF
-	TRBV6-6	TRBJ2-5	CASSYEVNGETQYF
-	TRBV7-3	TRBJ2-3	CASSLQGLIDTQYF
TRBD2	TRBV7-8	TRBJ2-5	CATGTSRQETQYF
-	TRBV21-1	TRBJ1-2	CASSTGHGGYGYTF
-	TRBV6-5	TRBJ2-3	CASSYTGGRTDTQYF
TRBD1	TRBV7-9	TRBJ1-1	CSSSTSRDRDLNTEAFF
-	TRBV27	TRBJ1-1	CASSLTRDSNTEAFF
-	TRBV28	TRBJ2-7	CATSPGTQTYEQYF
-	TRBV9	TRBJ2-5	CASSVGLSWGQETQYF
-	TRBV10-1	TRBJ2-3	CASSESEAYTDTQYF
TRBD2	TRBV5-5	TRBJ2-3	CASSLMLAGTDTQYF
-	TRBV18	TRBJ2-2	CASSLQAVPGELFF
-	TRBV16	TRBJ2-1	CASSQSGGSSYNEQFF
-	TRBV2	TRBJ2-7	CASESGTGTYEQYF
TRBD2	TRBV27	TRBJ2-7	CASSPSNAGAVEQYF
-	TRBV27	TRBJ1-5	CASSLSGANQPQHF
-	TRBV13	TRBJ2-7	CASSPVQDTYEQYF
-	TRBV4-1	TRBJ2-5	CASSPRGLETQYF
-	TRBV2	TRBJ2-1	CASSALGPQFF
-	TRBV9	TRBJ2-1	CASSIQGINEQFF
-	TRBV5-1	TRBJ2-7	CASSLRGTAAKSYEQYF
TRBD2	TRBV5-1	TRBJ2-5	CASQALAGIETQYF
TRBD1	TRBV28	TRBJ2-7	CASSLPRGQGTYEQYF
TRBD1	TRBV6-1	TRBJ1-5	CASSDSTGTVGNQPQHF
-	TRBV5-4	TRBJ1-1	CAMMRGGTEAFF
TRBD2	TRBV7-3	TRBJ2-1	CASSLNGRAYNEQFF
-	TRBV5-6	TRBJ2-1	CASSPSGWGNEQFF
-	TRBV25-1	TRBJ2-1	CASTYTGAYNEQFF
-	TRBV7-3	TRBJ2-3	CASSFTRVGDTQYF
-	TRBV25-1	TRBJ1-2	CATLGGVTYYGYTF
-	TRBV27	TRBJ2-2	CASSLSRGAVF
-	TRBV5-1	TRBJ2-7	CASSSDAQRYEQYF
-	TRBV7-3	TRBJ1-1	CASSIDSFTEAFF